The clone carrying this T cell receptor (beta chain) was counted a few times. Trimming took off 2 bases at V and 8 bases at J, with 8 bases between the two ends. This CDR3 is built from 12 residues. Germline-derived CDR1 and CDR2 are SGDLS and YYNGEE. The data were taken from a study of early T cells in non-severe SARS-CoV-2 infection. Individual cDNA molecules each received unique molecular identifiers attached to them. One entry per CDR3 protein, called by TCRdb with MiXCR from the 5' RACE reads. The profile shows about 55,000 distinct CDR3 sequences, under 8% of them singletons. The sample here was whole blood, taken at baseline. The rearrangement joins TRBV9 to TRBJ2-1, with unresolved D. This receptor was obtained from an adult who was a healthcare worker with PCR-confirmed SARS-CoV-2 infection or an uninfected control (not recorded which). CDR3 sequence reads: CASSVPSHEQFF. The CDR3 nucleotides read TGTGCCAGCAGCGTCCCCAGTCATGAGCAGTTCTTC. The variable domain in full, with the rest retrieved from reference TRBV9 and TRBJ2-1, is DSGVTQTPKHLITATGQRVTLRCSPRSGDLSVYWYQQSLDQGLQFLIQYYNGEERAKGNILERFSAQQFPDLHSELNLSSLELGDSALYFCASSVPSHEQFFGPGTRLTVL.